This TCR beta chain originates from a study of cytomegalovirus exposure and HLA in healthy donors. The CDR3 is 13 residues long. Trimming removed 6 bases at V and 0 bases at J, with 6 bases between. The germline gives CDR1 MNHEY, CDR2 SVGAGI. With 60 Vbeta and 13 Jbeta primers, the PCR was carried out. Sequenced by immunoSEQ multiplex PCR; TCRdb stores in-frame clones only, minus some. Of about 150,000 clones in the sample, over 75% were seen once. This clonotype originated in a woman in her forties or fifties in good health and CMV-seropositive. The chain joins TRBV6-5 to TRBJ2-1; TRBD1 is a possible D gene (5 bases). Source material: PBMCs. The chain's CDR3 is CASRQGSYNEQFF. The CDR3 nucleotides read TGTGCCAGCAGGCAGGGCTCCTACAATGAGCAGTTCTTC.